A single sample is the source of the 29 T cell receptor beta chains below, sequenced in a study of shared clonotypes between healthy human individuals. Repertoires were generated with immunoSEQ multiplex PCR, while TCRdb's copy carries only in-frame clones and drops some. The data show approximately 2.5 million clones, 80% to 95% seen once. Sequences were obtained from naive CD4+ T cells from PBMCs. Documented subset: CD45RA+ positively selected. These receptors were taken from a man between 18 and 29 years old in good health. Some clones in this sample may be carry-over from other donors' samples.

This chain links TRBV19 with TRBJ2-6, with D perhaps matching TRBD1 (6 bases). Germline V gene lookup returns CDR1 LNHDA and CDR2 SQIVND (reference sequence). V was shortened by 7 bases and J by 0 bases, with 10 bases between the two germline ends. CDR3 size: 15 residues. The CDR3 region has the DNA TGTGCCAGTACCTTACAGGGCTCTGGGGCCAACGTCCTGACTTTC. It yields the protein CASTLQGSGANVLTF.

Remarks on this clone: The sample has other DNA sequences that encode this CDR3 too. This chain connects TRBV28 to TRBJ2-7; D unclear. Trimming shortened V by 11 bases and J by 3 bases, and 11 bases separated the two germline ends. Germline V gene data show CDR1 as MDHEN and CDR2 as SYDVKM. This CDR3 spans 11 amino acids. The CDR3 sequence is CASARLYEQYF. The CDR3 DNA is TGTGCCTCCGCGCGGCTCTACGAGCAGTACTTC.

The chain links TRBV30 to TRBJ2-7, with D unclear. CDR1 and CDR2 from the germline V gene are GTSNPN and SVGIG (reference sequence). There are 12 residues in the CDR3. V lost 0 bases and J 2 bases, leaving 5 bases between the germline ends. CDR3 residues: CAWSVPTYEQYF. DNA for the CDR3: TGTGCCTGGAGTGTACCCACCTACGAGCAGTACTTC.

This sequence joins TRBV28 and TRBJ2-6; no definite D call. Trimming left V 7 bases short and J 4 bases short, with 8 bases between. The germline V gene encodes CDR1 MDHEN and CDR2 SYDVKM. There are 13 residues in the CDR3. The chain's CDR3 is CASKGPGANVLTF. CDR3 DNA sequence: TGTGCCAGCAAAGGGCCCGGGGCCAACGTCCTGACTTTC. The whole variable domain, filled in from reference TRBV28 and TRBJ2-6, reads DVKVTQSSRYLVKRTGEKVFLECVQDMDHENMFWYRQDPGLGLRLIYFSYDVKMKEKGDIPEGYSVSREKKERFSLILESASTNQTSMYLCASKGPGANVLTFGAGSRLTVL.

This clone was seen once. The sample contains more than one DNA sequence encoding this CDR3. The V call is TRBV28, the J call TRBJ1-1; D is unclear. Germline CDR1 MDHEN, CDR2 SYDVKM. Trimming removed 2 bases at V and 2 bases at J, with 12 bases between. The CDR3 loop spans 15 amino acids. CDR3 amino acids: CASSLAAGLNTEAFF. Here the CDR3 DNA reads TGTGCCAGCAGTTTAGCTGCAGGTCTTAACACTGAAGCTTTCTTT.

This clone has a single count. This chain links TRBV7-2 with TRBJ2-3; D is uncertain. CDR1 is SGHTA, CDR2 FQGNSA, per germline. The CDR3 is made up of 14 amino acids. The V end lost 0 bases, the J end lost 2 bases, and 6 bases lay between the germline ends. CDR3 DNA: TGTGCCAGCAGCTTAGCCCAGTACACAGATACGCAGTATTTT. It specifies CASSLAQYTDTQYF.

The chain couples TRBV5-1 to TRBJ2-3, with 7 bases that match TRBD1. Trimming cost V 3 bases and J 2 bases; bases outside gene matches: 12. CDR3 length: 17 amino acids. CDR1 is SGHRS and CDR2 is YFSETQ in the germline V gene. The CDR3: CASSSSSPGQHTDTQYF. CDR3 DNA sequence: TGCGCCAGCAGCTCGTCATCACCGGGACAGCACACAGATACGCAGTATTTT.

The CDR3 bases are TGTGCCAGCAGCTCCTCGGGCCAAGAGACCCAGTACTTC. Its protein is CASSSSGQETQYF. The chain employs TRBV11-2 and TRBJ2-5; D is unresolved. Germline-derived CDR1 and CDR2 are SGHAT and FQNNGV. Trimming removed 4 bases at V and 1 base at J, with 7 bases between. CDR3 length equals 13 residues.

V is TRBV5-4 and J is TRBJ2-5, with D tentatively TRBD2 (5 bases). Between the trimmed V and J ends, which lost 0 bases and 5 bases, there was a span of 11 bases. Germline values: CDR1 SGHNT, CDR2 YYREEE (reference sequence). The CDR3 has 14 residues. The DNA of the CDR3 is TGTGCCAGCAGCTTGGCCGGGGTGTGGGAGACCCAGTACTTC. Translated, it gives CASSLAGVWETQYF. Full variable domain (outside the CDR3, taken from reference TRBV5-4 and TRBJ2-5): ETGVTQSPTHLIKTRGQQVTLRCSSQSGHNTVSWYQQALGQGPQFIFQYYREEENGRGNFPPRFSGLQFPNYSSELNVNALELDDSALYLCASSLAGVWETQYFGPGTRLLVL.

The gene calls are TRBV28 and TRBJ2-1; TRBD2 is a possible D gene (7 bases). The germline CDR1 and CDR2 sequences are MDHEN and SYDVKM. The CDR3 has 14 residues. The germline V and J ends were trimmed by 7 bases and 16 bases, with 26 bases remaining between them. This chain's CDR3 is CASTLGGLAAEYFF. The CDR3 DNA follows: TGTGCCAGCACCTTGGGGGGGCTTGCGGCGGAGTACTTCTTC.

The chain links TRBV29-1 to TRBJ1-1; D is perhaps TRBD1 (5 bases). With 3 bases removed from V and 0 bases from J, the gap between germline ends came to 8 bases. CDR3 length equals 13 residues. CDR1 and CDR2 from the germline V gene are SQVTM and ANQGSEA. The CDR3 DNA reads as TGCAGCGTTGAGGACAACATGAACACTGAAGCTTTCTTT. Translating it yields CSVEDNMNTEAFF.

This chain uses TRBV9 with TRBJ1-4; D not certain. Germline values: CDR1 SGDLS, CDR2 YYNGEE. The V end was cut by 3 bases, the J end by 1 base, with 19 bases between. The CDR3 totals 18 residues. CDR3 coding DNA: TGTGCCAGCAGCGCACAACCATTTTTTACGGGAACTAATGAAAAACTGTTTTTT. It translates to CASSAQPFFTGTNEKLFF.

This clone was seen only a few times. The gene calls are TRBV19 and TRBJ1-1; possible D gene TRBD1, 5 bases. The germline gives CDR1 LNHDA, CDR2 SQIVND (reference sequence). Between the trimmed V and J ends, which lost 4 bases and 3 bases, there was a span of 9 bases. The CDR3 sequence is 13 residues long. CDR3 amino acids: CASSRGLDTEAFF. The CDR3 nucleotides are TGTGCCAGTAGTAGGGGACTGGACACTGAAGCTTTCTTT. The full variable domain, rest sourced from reference TRBV19 and TRBJ1-1, is DGGITQSPKYLFRKEGQNVTLSCEQNLNHDAMYWYRQDPGQGLRLIYYSQIVNDFQKGDIAEGYSVSREKKESFPLTVTSAQKNPTAFYLCASSRGLDTEAFFGQGTRLTVV.

The chain carries TRBV5-5 and TRBJ1-2; D perhaps matches TRBD1 (5 bases). V shed 4 bases and J shed 9 bases, with 16 bases lying between them. The CDR3 has 13 residues. The germline V gene has CDR1 SGHKS and CDR2 YYEKEE (reference sequence). CDR3 sequence reads: CASSVRDLRSYTF. The CDR3 coding sequence is TGTGCCAGCAGCGTCCGGGACCTCCGAAGCTACACCTTC.

V is TRBV28 and J is TRBJ1-1; D is undetermined. This CDR3 region has 16 residues. CDR1 is MDHEN and CDR2 is SYDVKM in the germline V gene. Trimming pared 1 base from V and 4 bases from J, leaving 16 bases between. CDR3 region: CASSLFGSGIPTEAFF. CDR3 bases: TGTGCCAGCAGTTTATTTGGTTCTGGGATACCCACTGAAGCTTTCTTT.

The rearrangement links TRBV10-3 to TRBJ1-1; 11 bases fit TRBD1. This CDR3 spans 17 amino acids. CDR1 and CDR2 from the germline V gene are ENHRY and SYGVKD. V lost 3 bases and J lost 2; bases outside the gene matches: 8. The CDR3 loop reads CAISDPGQGAVNTEAFF. CDR3 in DNA: TGTGCCATCAGTGACCCCGGACAGGGGGCGGTTAACACTGAAGCTTTCTTT.

V and J are TRBV7-2 and TRBJ2-7, with 10 bases that match TRBD2. Trimming at V came to 6 bases and at J to 7 bases, leaving 15 bases not matched to a gene. This CDR3 has 16 residues. The germline V gene has CDR1 SGHTA and CDR2 FQGNSA. CDR3 protein: CASSLGGLAGVKEQYF. As DNA, the CDR3 is TGTGCCAGCAGTCTCGGGGGGCTAGCGGGAGTCAAGGAGCAGTACTTC.

The CDR3 region has the DNA TGTGCCAGCAGCATAACCTCCGGGACAGGGCCCGACAATGAGCAGTTCTTC. Amino acids: CASSITSGTGPDNEQFF. The rearrangement links TRBV7-2 to TRBJ2-1; 9 bases are shared with TRBD1. The V segment lost 5 bases and the J segment 5 bases; nucleotides outside the gene matches: 13. Germline CDR1 reads SGHTA; CDR2 reads FQGNSA. The CDR3 extends over 17 amino acids. Using reference TRBV7-2 and TRBJ2-1 for the parts outside the CDR3, the full variable domain is GAGVSQSPSNKVTEKGKDVELRCDPISGHTALYWYRQSLGQGLEFLIYFQGNSAPDKSGLPSDRFSAERTGGSVSTLTIQRTQQEDSAVYLCASSITSGTGPDNEQFFGPGTRLTVL.

The chain links TRBV27 to TRBJ2-1, with 11 bases fitting TRBD2. This CDR3 contains 16 residues. Germline V CDR1 and CDR2: MNHEY, SMNVEV (reference sequence). With 8 bases clipped from V and 6 bases from J, the junction kept 12 bases outside the gene matches. Here the CDR3 reads CASVKRSGLAVNEQFF. DNA of the CDR3: TGTGCCAGCGTTAAGAGGTCGGGACTAGCGGTCAATGAGCAGTTCTTC.

The J gene is TRBJ1-1, the V gene TRBV6-1; TRBD1 is a possible D gene (5 bases). V shed 5 bases and J shed 8 bases, with 12 bases lying between them. The CDR3 runs 12 residues. Germline assignment: CDR1 MNHNS and CDR2 SASEGT. Here the CDR3 DNA reads TGTGCCAGCAGTCGAGTGTGGGACGAAGCTTTCTTT. Its translation: CASSRVWDEAFF.

V is TRBV27 and J is TRBJ1-1; D is perhaps TRBD1 (5 bases). Looked up from germline, CDR1 is MNHEY and CDR2 is SMNVEV (reference sequence). The CDR3 extends over 11 amino acids. Trimming stripped 8 bases from V and 5 bases from J, with 9 bases between. DNA of the CDR3: TGTGCCAGCGCATGGGGGACTGAAGCTTTCTTT. Translated: CASAWGTEAFF.

The V gene is TRBV7-8, the J gene TRBJ2-3; possibly TRBD1 for D (6 bases). The germline V gene encodes CDR1 SGHVS and CDR2 FQNEAQ. The CDR3 totals 17 residues. Trimming removed 2 bases at V and 1 base at J, with 16 bases between. CDR3 amino acids: CASSLPSPHRGTDTQYF. CDR3 sequence (DNA): TGTGCCAGCAGCTTACCCTCCCCCCACAGGGGCACAGATACGCAGTATTTT.

This chain links TRBV29-1 with TRBJ2-5, with a tentative D call TRBD2 (6 bases). V was trimmed by 4 bases and J by 3 bases, leaving 21 bases between them. Germline V gene lookup returns CDR1 SQVTM and CDR2 ANQGSEA. CDR3 size: 16 residues. The CDR3 DNA follows: TGCAGCGTTGGAACCTCTTCCGGTTGGGGGGAAGAGACCCAGTACTTC. Translated: CSVGTSSGWGEETQYF.

The CDR3 loop is CASSIGGNPTGELFF. The CDR3 DNA sequence: TGTGCCAGCAGCATCGGGGGGAATCCCACCGGGGAGCTGTTTTTT. This chain connects TRBV6-1 to TRBJ2-2; 7 bases line up with TRBD2. This CDR3 spans 15 amino acids. V lost 6 bases, J lost 4 bases, and 8 bases stayed unmatched. Per germline, CDR1 MNHNS and CDR2 SASEGT.

The V call is TRBV7-9, the J call TRBJ1-1, with TRBD1 matching over 10 bases. The V segment lost 1 base and the J segment 0 bases; nucleotides outside the gene matches: 5. Germline-derived CDR1 and CDR2 are SEHNR and FQNEAQ (reference sequence). The CDR3 sequence is 17 residues long. This chain's CDR3 is CASSLDRGQGMNTEAFF. CDR3 nucleotide sequence: TGTGCCAGCAGCTTAGATCGGGGACAGGGGATGAACACTGAAGCTTTCTTT.

The chain couples TRBV18 to TRBJ2-7; D possibly corresponds to TRBD1 (5 bases). CDR1 is KGHSH and CDR2 is LQKENI in the germline V gene. This CDR3 contains 15 residues. Trimming removed 6 bases from V and 3 bases from J, with 18 bases in between. The CDR3 spells CASSPGWRQIYEQYF. The DNA of the CDR3 is TGTGCCAGCTCGCCAGGGTGGCGCCAAATCTACGAGCAGTACTTC.

V usage is TRBV29-1 and J usage is TRBJ2-3; TRBD2 aligns across 9 bases. With V trimmed by 3 bases and J by 6 bases, 10 bases remained unmatched. CDR3 length: 15 residues. CDR1 and CDR2 from the germline V gene are SQVTM and ANQGSEA. The chain's CDR3 is CSVDGGREGPDTQYF. Written as DNA, the CDR3 is TGCAGCGTTGACGGCGGGCGGGAGGGCCCCGATACGCAGTATTTT.

This chain joins TRBV7-2 and TRBJ1-2; no clear D. The V and J ends lost 8 bases and 0 bases respectively, with 16 bases between them. Per the germline V gene, CDR1 is SGHTA and CDR2 is FQGNSA. This CDR3 has 15 residues. CDR3: CASGLRVLANYGYTF. The CDR3 DNA sequence: TGTGCCAGCGGATTGCGGGTTTTAGCTAACTATGGCTACACCTTC.

The chain employs TRBV5-1 and TRBJ1-3, with D possibly matching TRBD1 (6 bases). This CDR3 has 15 amino acids. Trimming stripped 3 bases from V and 4 bases from J, with 14 bases between. Germline V gives CDR1 SGHRS, CDR2 YFSETQ. Here the CDR3 reads CASSSGQTWGNTIYF. The CDR3, as DNA: TGCGCCAGCAGCTCAGGACAGACCTGGGGAAACACCATATATTTT.